This T cell receptor beta chain was obtained from a study of cytomegalovirus exposure and HLA in healthy donors (dated by TCRdb to 2017 to 2019). Regarding the research as a whole: An earlier analysis of some 550 of the donors reported 250 to 350 Gb of sequence data and 100 million to 140 million unique TCR beta sequences from 190 million or so T cells. Donor age, sex, ethnicity and CMV serostatus were compiled together with the repertoire data. All discovery cohort repertoires had been generated on a single sequencing platform. Both class I and class II loci were covered by HLA typing, at four-digit resolution. Of the approximately 370 genotyped donors, 80% to 90% were placed in the genetic ancestry cluster associated with self-reported Caucasian donors. The later analysis used no new phenotypic data to find candidate immune exposures, relying instead on TCR beta sequences and their occurrence across donors. Besides the first cohort of 666 subjects, a separate validation cohort made up of roughly 130 different subjects was used. Across approximately 400 genotyped donors of the cohort, an average of 235,054 unique TCR beta nucleotide sequences per donor were sequenced, and roughly 18% of those sequences were non-productive. A later analysis re-examined previously published TCR beta repertoires from more than 600 donors and added high-resolution HLA genotyping to investigate patterns of TCR occurrence. An earlier analysis of around 640 of the donors used high-throughput TCR beta sequencing to judge whether each TCR beta V gene segment behaved as functional or pseudogenic. An early release covering about 600 HLA-typed donors comprised about 310 gigabases of sequencing data and tens of millions of unique TCR sequences. To predict cytomegalovirus infection status, the study brought together high-throughput TCR immunosequencing, statistical association of individual TCRs with disease status, and machine learning. The study profiled the T cell repertoires of 500 to 800 subjects by immunosequencing and related them to cytomegalovirus serostatus. Genome-wide SNP genotypes for about 65% of the 666 donors were used in a later genetic analysis, which treated that subset as a discovery cohort. Typing coverage varied by locus: roughly 629-640 donors for A, B, C, DRB1 and DQB1; about 520 for DQA1; approximately 610 for DPA1; roughly 470 for DPB1. A few DR-DQ haplotypes were treated as single units for association and clustering because of strong linkage in the cohort. The aim of the study was to test whether cataloging public T cell receptors could identify signatures of past pathogen exposure. The paper's findings and limits, for the study overall: Cytomegalovirus status was reported to be diagnosed by the classifier with high specificity and sensitivity in both the original and validation cohorts. Presence/absence analyses assumed roughly uniform sequencing depth across donors, an assumption that may not hold. In a later genetic analysis, fewer N-insertions in productive TCRs were reported among donors in an Asian-associated ancestry cluster than the 666-donor mean. While some public TCRs were present in many individuals, most TCR sequences turned up only very rarely across donors. In a later genetic analysis, a missense DCLRE1C variant was associated with V-gene and J-gene trimming of TCR beta chains, and the association was replicated in an independent cohort. The authors suggested that the approach could potentially be extended to other disease states and immunological phenotypes. Some IMGT-functional V segments, including TRBV6-2 and TRBV6-3, could not be told apart with the 87-base-pair reads, so those segments were excluded. Because HLA typing was unavailable for some donors at each locus, only the typed subset was used in association tests. In a later analysis, HLA-associated TCR beta chains were found to be more clonally expanded and to have lower generation probabilities than equally common non-associated chains. For the cohort, immune exposure information was limited to CMV serostatus. A total of fewer than 200 TCR beta chains were listed by the study as associated with cytomegalovirus. In vitro tests confirmed that a few of the cytomegalovirus-associated TCR beta chains recognize cytomegalovirus antigens. Most CMV-associated TCR beta chains appeared to be HLA-restricted in a later analysis, and the HLA associations seemed to be driven largely by CMV exposure. A group of highly shared sequence variants was considered likely to be a technical artifact of the sequencing pipeline. Correlated functional status among segregating V segments might reflect linkage disequilibrium, but an unknown experimental factor could not be ruled out. Strong co-occurrence of HLA alleles, especially DR and DQ, made assigning TCR associations to individual alleles difficult. This cohort had only TCR beta chains sequenced, and the lack of alpha or paired-chain data limited which features could be detected. In a later analysis, some 18,000 TCR beta sequences were associated with specific HLA alleles at a false discovery rate of 0.05. In an earlier analysis of several hundred of the donors, most TCR beta V segments were observed in productive rearrangements about 87% or about 30% of the time, broadly matching IMGT annotations. A further reported finding was that TCR beta sequences accurately predicted the HLA-A and HLA-B alleles for most subjects in the first cohort. In a later analysis, TCR association rates were found to vary across HLA loci, with the most associated TCRs seen for DRB1 alleles and the fewest for HLA-C alleles. The earlier analysis of approximately 590 of the donors excluded 15 to 20 rarely observed V segments, including chromosome 9 orphons, because counts were too low. In a later analysis, several top co-occurrence clusters were reported to appear linked to parvovirus B19, influenza, CMV and Epstein-Barr virus.

Receptor libraries were prepared by the immunoSEQ multiplex PCR assay. The multiplex PCR relied on a mix of 60 forward primers for TCR Vbeta segments and 13 reverse primers for TCR Jbeta segments. A multiplex PCR assay on genomic DNA amplified the CDR3 region of rearranged TCR beta genes. The Illumina HiSeq System was used to sequence the amplified TCR beta libraries as 87-base-pair reads. Processing in the source paper ran as follows. A later analysis tallied roughly 76 million unique TCR beta chains across the approximately 670 repertoires, and 10 million to 11 million of those chains were shared by two or more donors. To remove PCR and sequencing errors, raw reads were error-corrected and collapsed into unique sequences using a nearest-neighbor algorithm that merged closely related sequences. V, D and J gene segments were assigned by aligning CDR3 sequences to IMGT reference sequences. For a sequence to be retained, a match of at least six nucleotides to both a V gene segment and a J gene segment was required. A rearrangement was called productive if the CDR3 had no stop codons and remained in frame with V and J, and every other rearrangement was called non-productive. Following IMGT convention, CDR3 was defined as the stretch from the second conserved V-encoded cysteine up to the conserved J-encoded phenylalanine. The earlier analysis of some 580 of the donors excluded any sequence lacking an unambiguous match to a single V gene segment. In an earlier analysis of more than 500 of the donors, a V segment was called functional when productive rearrangements were above 56.7%, and segregating when the standard deviation between donors exceeded 5%. A statistical classification framework was built for diagnosing cytomegalovirus status from the catalog of TCR beta chain sequences. A later analysis assigned V and J genes by comparing TCR nucleotide sequences with IMGT/GENE-DB human TR gene sequences. Using the TCRdist pipeline, a later analysis assigned CDR3 sequences along with most-parsimonious VDJ recombination scenarios. In a later analysis, each TCR beta chain was defined by its CDR3 amino acid sequence together with its V-gene family, and reads without a unique V-gene family were excluded. To address suspected cross-contamination and a sequencing artifact, a later analysis removed several hundred highly shared, low-generation-probability nucleotide sequences. In a later analysis, a clonal expansion index for each public chain was calculated from normalized within-repertoire ranks of inferred template counts. In a later analysis, generation probabilities were computed using a VDJ recombination model fitted to out-of-frame rearrangements, and the results were checked against IGoR. Hypergeometric tests were used in a later analysis to score TCR-TCR, TCR-HLA and TCR-CMV co-occurrence, with a repertoire-size bias correction applied to the TCR pairs. In a later analysis, false discovery rates were estimated by permuting HLA or CMV assignments 20 times. A later analysis grouped co-occurring TCRs with DBSCAN, adding TCRdist sequence similarity when clustering within HLA-allele-positive subsets. Repertoires with fewer than 30,000 or more than 120,000 public chains, plus five repertoires with anomalous nucleotide sharing, were excluded from co-occurrence clustering. TCRdb mirrors the immuneACCESS table, restricted to in-frame sequences. Some clones are absent from its copies; in checked studies, under half trace to an unresolved V gene, and the reason for the others is unknown. D and trimming come from the DNA, and the V and J calls and clone size come from that table. This sample comprises about 200,000 clones, approximately 78% of them detected only once. The leading ten clones occupy 6.5% of the sample.

Comment on this clone: There is no known antigen for this receptor. Base qualities are not provided; no much larger clone lies one nucleotide away.

V loses 6 bases at its end and J loses 2 bases; junction bases beyond the gene matches: 5. Reading the germline V gene (reference sequence) gives CDR1 LNHNV and CDR2 YYDKDF. From the cysteine up to the phenylalanine, the CDR3 has a length of 15 residues. CDR3 DNA is the only sequence kept; it has 45 bases, read in frame from the first base. The cohort comprised several hundred healthy bone marrow donors. At the time of sampling, all cohort members were nominally healthy, though unrecorded immune exposures were likely present. The donor was CMV seropositive and was included in the group of 270 or so seropositive cohort members. A peripheral blood sample was provided by each donor, and peripheral blood mononuclear cells were used for TCR beta sequencing. Genomic DNA extraction from the blood cell samples was performed with the Qiagen DNeasy Blood Extraction Kit.

The clonotype was recovered from a woman in her forties or fifties in good health and CMV-seropositive. Sample: PBMCs. The chain was built from TRBV15 and TRBJ2-3; the junction holds 10 bases that match TRBD2. The DNA reads as follows: TGTGCCACCAGTACGGGACTAGCGCTCACAGATACGCAGTATTTT. It specifies CATSTGLALTDTQYF. Full variable domain (CDR3 extended with the reference TRBV15 and TRBJ2-3 proteins): DAMVIQNPRYQVTQFGKPVTLSCSQTLNHNVMYWYQQKSSQAPKLLFHYYDKDFNNEADTPDNFQSRRPNTSFCFLDIRSPGLGDTAMYLCATSTGLALTDTQYFGPGTRLTVL.